Included here is one T cell receptor beta chain sequence, with context. The antigen is not known. Treatment of the sample: skin biopsy from PPD injection site in Mantoux-positive individual. An oligonucleotide containing a UMI was ligated to the 3' end of TCR cDNA. Cells were not sorted; total RNA input targeted about 1 to 1000 ng. Four PCR rounds used nested alpha and beta constant region primers plus the SP2 primer. TCRdb processed the UMI-ligation and nested PCR reads anew with MiXCR; each CDR3 protein has one entry. The table lists tens of thousands of distinct CDR3 sequences, about 6% of them singletons. This sample is drawn from a study of naive and memory T cell subsets. General study findings and limits: More TCRs at tuberculin sites were read as hypersensitivity T cell infiltration.

The TCR was taken from an adult in good health. Sequenced material: skin, taken from a tuberculin skin test site.

CDR3 in amino acids: CASSQEVLQAGEQYF. The DNA of the CDR3 is TGCGCCAGCAGCCAAGAGGTATTGCAGGCGGGCGAGCAGTACTTC. V usage is TRBV4-3 and J usage is TRBJ2-7; maybe TRBD2 (5 bases). The CDR3 covers 15 residues. Germline values: CDR1 LGHNA, CDR2 YSLEER. With 0 bases removed from V and 6 bases from J, the gap between germline ends came to 15 bases.